Each of the 25 T cell receptor beta chains below was sequenced from the same sample in a study of cytomegalovirus exposure and HLA in healthy donors. Both 60 Vbeta primers and 13 Jbeta primers went into the PCR. Repertoires were generated with immunoSEQ multiplex PCR, while TCRdb's copy carries only in-frame clones and drops some. The data contain about 55,000 clones, roughly 80% of them singletons. Specimen: PBMCs. These TCRs come from a man under 40 in good health and CMV-seronegative.

The chain combines TRBV15 with TRBJ1-2; D remains ambiguous. The length of the CDR3 is 12 residues. Germline CDR1 reads LNHNV; CDR2 reads YYDKDF (reference sequence). Trimming shortened V by 0 bases and J by 4 bases, and 3 bases separated the two germline ends. The CDR3 is CATSRDSYGYTF. CDR3 DNA sequence: TGTGCCACCAGCAGAGACAGCTATGGCTACACCTTC.

This clone has a handful of counts. The genes are TRBV6-1 and TRBJ2-3; D possibly corresponds to TRBD2 (5 bases). The CDR3 totals 14 residues. Between the trimmed V and J ends, which lost 4 bases and 1 base, there was a span of 9 bases. CDR1 MNHNS and CDR2 SASEGT come from the germline V gene. The CDR3 protein is CASSAGSGTDTQYF. CDR3 nucleotides: TGTGCCAGCAGTGCGGGGTCCGGCACAGATACGCAGTATTTT.

This clone was counted a single time. The gene calls are TRBV18 and TRBJ1-5, with 7 bases that match TRBD1. V gave up 3 bases and J gave up 7 bases; unmatched junction bases: 6. The CDR3 spans 14 residues. Per the germline V gene, CDR1 is KGHSH and CDR2 is LQKENI. As DNA, the CDR3 is TGTGCCAGCTCACCGACAGGGCCTCAGCAGCCCCAGCATTTT. Protein sequence: CASSPTGPQQPQHF.

The chain couples TRBV5-1 to TRBJ2-1; 7 bases map to TRBD2. With V trimmed by 4 bases and J by 5 bases, 6 bases remained unmatched. This CDR3 has 14 amino acids. Germline V gene sequence: CDR1 SGHRS, CDR2 YFSETQ. This CDR3 reads CASSPGGRNNEQFF. Here the CDR3 DNA reads TGCGCCAGCAGCCCGGGGGGAAGGAACAATGAGCAGTTCTTC.

The chain combines TRBV12-5 with TRBJ2-3, with D tentatively TRBD2 (6 bases). Trimming took off 0 bases at V and 3 bases at J, with 10 bases between the two ends. The germline gives CDR1 LGHNT, CDR2 FRNRAP. This CDR3 is 15 amino acids long. In DNA, the CDR3 is TGTGCTAGTGGTTTGGTTCCCCGGGGGACAGATACGCAGTATTTT. The encoded protein is CASGLVPRGTDTQYF.

The CDR3 reads CASSLGPTSGRNTGELFF. The CDR3 bases are TGCGCCAGCAGCTTGGGTCCCACTAGCGGGAGAAACACCGGGGAGCTGTTTTTT. This chain connects TRBV5-1 to TRBJ2-2; 11 bases agree with TRBD2. Germline V gene lookup returns CDR1 SGHRS and CDR2 YFSETQ. The length of the CDR3 is 18 residues. The J segment lost 2 bases and the V segment lost 0 bases, leaving 6 bases of the junction unmatched.

This chain links TRBV30 with TRBJ2-7, with 8 bases matching TRBD1. The CDR3 runs to 12 residues. Germline V gene data show CDR1 as GTSNPN and CDR2 as SVGIG (reference sequence). With 1 base clipped from V and 6 bases from J, the junction kept 2 bases outside the gene matches. CDR3 residues: CAWSAQGVEQYF. CDR3 nucleotide sequence: TGTGCCTGGAGTGCACAGGGGGTCGAGCAGTACTTC.

V usage is TRBV11-2 and J usage is TRBJ2-1; 7 positions agree with TRBD2. Germline values: CDR1 SGHAT, CDR2 FQNNGV. The CDR3 runs to 14 residues. Trimming at V came to 4 bases and at J to 9 bases, leaving 9 bases not matched to a gene. In DNA, the CDR3 is TGTGCCAGCAGCTCGCGGGAGACTCATGGTGAGCAGTTCTTC. This codes for CASSSRETHGEQFF.

The V and J genes are TRBV15 and TRBJ2-1; no clear D. CDR3 length: 15 residues. Trimming removed 1 base from V and 0 bases from J, with 7 bases in between. Germline V gives CDR1 LNHNV, CDR2 YYDKDF (reference sequence). Here the CDR3 reads CATSRGGNSYNEQFF. For the CDR3, the DNA is TGTGCCACCAGCAGAGGCGGCAACTCCTACAATGAGCAGTTCTTC.

As to this clone: A junction boundary mismatches the germline segment, possibly from a read error. This chain uses TRBV11-2 with TRBJ1-2, with 7 positions matching TRBD1. This CDR3 spans 13 amino acids. Germline values: CDR1 SGHAT, CDR2 FQNNGV. In DNA, the CDR3 is TGTGCCAGCACCATACAACCGGGACAGCCTACCTCGTTC. Its protein product is CASTIQPGQPTSF.

V and J are TRBV28 and TRBJ1-1; no clear D. The V gene's germline CDR1 is MDHEN and CDR2 SYDVKM. This CDR3 has 11 residues. V dropped 7 bases and J dropped 0 bases, with 3 bases sitting between them. DNA for the CDR3: TGTGCCAGCATCGTGAACACTGAAGCTTTCTTT. The encoded protein is CASIVNTEAFF. Full variable domain (remainder filled in from reference TRBV28 and TRBJ1-1): DVKVTQSSRYLVKRTGEKVFLECVQDMDHENMFWYRQDPGLGLRLIYFSYDVKMKEKGDIPEGYSVSREKKERFSLILESASTNQTSMYLCASIVNTEAFFGQGTRLTVV.

The chain combines TRBV15 with TRBJ1-2; tentative D call: TRBD1 (5 bases). The germline gives CDR1 LNHNV, CDR2 YYDKDF (reference sequence). The CDR3 runs to 13 residues. The ends were cut back, 3 bases at V and 8 bases at J, with 13 bases in the middle. The CDR3 is CATSSQGSWGYTF. The CDR3 DNA reads TGTGCCACCAGCAGTCAGGGTTCCTGGGGCTACACCTTC.

This clone was seen once. The chain links TRBV27 to TRBJ2-5, with a tentative D call TRBD2 (5 bases). Trimming left V 8 bases short and J 2 bases short, with 9 bases between. Germline V gene sequence: CDR1 MNHEY, CDR2 SMNVEV (reference sequence). The CDR3 loop spans 12 amino acids. CDR3 DNA: TGTGCCAGCCGGACTGGGCAAGAGACCCAGTACTTC. Translating it yields CASRTGQETQYF.

The chain has TRBV7-9 and TRBJ2-5; TRBD2 matches 13 bases. Trimming at V came to 5 bases and at J to 3 bases, leaving 6 bases not matched to a gene. Germline V lookup: CDR1 SEHNR, CDR2 FQNEAQ (reference sequence). The CDR3 extends over 16 amino acids. The CDR3 coding sequence is TGTGCCAGCAGCGTAGGACTAGCGGGAGTGGAAGAGACCCAGTACTTC. Translation: CASSVGLAGVEETQYF.

The chain recombines TRBV20-1 with TRBJ1-1; D is undetermined. The CDR3 extends over 9 amino acids. Between the trimmed V and J ends, which lost 6 bases and 7 bases, there was a span of 6 bases. Looked up from germline, CDR1 is DFQATT and CDR2 is SNEGSKA (reference sequence). Here the CDR3 reads CSAVREAFF. The CDR3 DNA reads TGCAGTGCCGTCCGTGAAGCTTTCTTT.

The chain is built from TRBV28 and TRBJ1-5; 11 bases match TRBD1. Per the germline V gene, CDR1 is MDHEN and CDR2 is SYDVKM. The V segment lost 5 bases and the J segment 7 bases; nucleotides outside the gene matches: 7. The CDR3 is 15 residues long. CDR3 loop: CASSRTGTGGQPQHF. In DNA form, the CDR3 reads TGTGCCAGCAGTAGAACCGGGACAGGGGGACAGCCCCAGCATTTT.

The genes are TRBV1 and TRBJ1-3. TRBV1 has pseudogene status. There are 16 residues in the CDR3. The CDR3: CTSSLRDSFSGNTIYF. The CDR3 DNA is TGCACCAGCAGCCTCCGGGACTCCTTCTCTGGAAACACCATATATTTT.

A single count supports this clone. V and J are TRBV18 and TRBJ2-3, with a tentative D call TRBD1 (5 bases). Germline assignment: CDR1 KGHSH and CDR2 LQKENI. This CDR3 region has 14 residues. With 1 base removed from V and 5 bases from J, the gap between germline ends came to 10 bases. The CDR3 sequence is CASSPQGMGDTQYF. In DNA, the CDR3 is TGTGCCAGCTCACCACAGGGGATGGGAGATACGCAGTATTTT.

This sequence joins TRBV29-1 and TRBJ1-2; no definite D call. CDR1 is SQVTM, CDR2 ANQGSEA, per germline. The V end lost 6 bases, the J end lost 6 bases, and 17 bases lay between the germline ends. The CDR3 sequence is 13 residues long. The DNA of the CDR3 is TGCAGCGTGACAAGGAACTCTCGTCATGGCTACACCTTC. This translates into CSVTRNSRHGYTF.

Points on this clone: An end of the junction does not agree with germline; a read error may underlie this. The chain is built from TRBV2 and TRBJ1-6, with D possibly matching TRBD1 (5 bases). The CDR3 contains 14 residues. The V gene's germline CDR1 is SNHLY and CDR2 FYNNEI. DNA for the CDR3: TGTGCCCGCAGCCAGGGCAGGCCACTTTCACCCCTCCACTTT. Its translation: CARSQGRPLSPLHF.

The genes are TRBV5-1 and TRBJ2-2; TRBD2 might be the D (6 bases). Trimming took 0 bases from V and 1 from J, leaving 13 bases between them. Germline-derived CDR1 and CDR2 are SGHRS and YFSETQ. The length of the CDR3 is 17 residues. The CDR3 sequence is CASSLGTTALNTGELFF. The CDR3 DNA reads TGCGCCAGCAGCTTGGGGACTACTGCGCTGAACACCGGGGAGCTGTTTTTT.

The chain recombines TRBV19 with TRBJ1-5, with D possibly TRBD1 on 6 matching bases. The V gene's germline CDR1 is LNHDA and CDR2 SQIVND (reference sequence). Trimming took 5 bases from V and 9 from J, leaving 20 bases between them. The CDR3 length is 15 residues. The CDR3 is CASSLNRPQQGPQHF. The CDR3 region has the DNA TGTGCCAGTAGTCTCAACCGACCCCAACAGGGGCCCCAGCATTTT.

The chain carries TRBV5-6 and TRBJ2-5, with TRBD2 matching 8 bases. CDR3 size: 14 residues. Looked up from germline, CDR1 is SGHDT and CDR2 is YYEEEE. Germline trimming cut 0 bases from V and 3 bases from J; bases unmatched to any gene: 1. The CDR3 loop is CASSLVTSEETQYF. The DNA of the CDR3 is TGTGCCAGCAGCTTGGTGACTAGCGAAGAGACCCAGTACTTC. Variable domain in full (rest from reference TRBV5-6 and TRBJ2-5): DAGVTQSPTHLIKTRGQQVTLRCSPKSGHDTVSWYQQALGQGPQFIFQYYEEEERQRGNFPDRFSGHQFPNYSSELNVNALLLGDSALYLCASSLVTSEETQYFGPGTRLLVL.

The chain links TRBV11-3 to TRBJ2-1; 8 nucleotides agree with TRBD2. J was trimmed by 0 bases and V by 6 bases; bases with no gene match: 4. Germline CDR1 reads SGHNT; CDR2 reads YENEEA. This CDR3 spans 15 amino acids. This CDR3 is CASSGSGSSYNEQFF. DNA for the CDR3: TGTGCCAGCAGTGGAAGCGGGAGCTCCTACAATGAGCAGTTCTTC.

The V gene is TRBV10-3, the J gene TRBJ1-2, with TRBD1 matching 8 bases. CDR3 length equals 15 residues. J gave up 5 bases and V 0 bases, and 5 bases lay outside the gene matches. The germline V gene encodes CDR1 ENHRY and CDR2 SYGVKD. The CDR3 reads CAISESGTGQYGYTF. The CDR3 coding sequence is TGTGCCATCAGTGAGTCGGGGACAGGCCAATATGGCTACACCTTC.